This TCR beta chain was sequenced for a study of T cells after yellow fever vaccination. Turning to the study itself: Where fractions had low cell numbers, libraries were prepared from them with the SMART-Seq v4 Ultra Low Input RNA kit. Study-level points and caveats: Reappearance after the booster was seen for most primary-vaccination clones, at around 95% CD4 and around 90% CD8. Any FACS-sorted repertoire could hold abundant clonotypes that contaminate it from the bulk population. The secondary response showed a weaker magnitude and a faster peak, day 5 versus 15.

There are 20 residues in the CDR3. V was cut by 2 bases and J by 0 bases, with 23 bases left in between. Germline V lookup: CDR1 SGHTA, CDR2 FQGNSA. In its sample, this clonotype was seen a few times. Its antigen is undetermined. TCRdb reprocessed the 5' RACE reads via MiXCR and lists one record per CDR3 protein. The sample consists of 200,000 to 250,000 distinct CDR3 sequences, roughly 3% of them appearing once. The chain joins TRBV7-2 to TRBJ2-4; tentatively, D is TRBD1 (5 bases). The material was CD4+ T cells sorted from PBMCs, obtained 10 days after the yellow fever booster vaccination. The TCR sequence derives from a man in his late teens or twenties who received the YFV17D yellow fever vaccine. The CDR3 region has the DNA TGTGCCAGCAGCTTAATTTGGCAGGGCTCTTTTACACTAGCCAAAAACATTCAGTACTTC. It yields the protein CASSLIWQGSFTLAKNIQYF.